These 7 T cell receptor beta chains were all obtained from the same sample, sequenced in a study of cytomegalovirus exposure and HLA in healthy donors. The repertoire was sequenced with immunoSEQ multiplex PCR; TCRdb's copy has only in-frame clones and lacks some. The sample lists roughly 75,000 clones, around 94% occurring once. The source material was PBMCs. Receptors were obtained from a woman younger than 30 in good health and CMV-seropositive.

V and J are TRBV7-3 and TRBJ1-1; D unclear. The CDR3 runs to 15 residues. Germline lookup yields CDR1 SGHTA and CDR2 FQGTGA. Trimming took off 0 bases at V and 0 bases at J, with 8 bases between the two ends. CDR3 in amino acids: CASSLTGRLNTEAFF. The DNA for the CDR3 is TGTGCCAGCAGCTTAACGGGCAGGTTGAACACTGAAGCTTTCTTT.

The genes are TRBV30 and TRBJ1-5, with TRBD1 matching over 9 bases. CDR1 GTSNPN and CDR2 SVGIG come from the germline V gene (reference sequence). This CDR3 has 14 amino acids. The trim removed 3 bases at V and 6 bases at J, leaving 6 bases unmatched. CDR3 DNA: TGTGCCTGGAGGAACAGGGGGCAGGTTCAGCCCCAGCATTTT. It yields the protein CAWRNRGQVQPQHF.

The CDR3 region is CASSILQGATEAFF. The CDR3 DNA follows: TGTGCCAGCAGCATTCTACAGGGGGCGACTGAAGCTTTCTTT. The J gene is TRBJ1-1, the V gene TRBV5-6; 9 bases align to TRBD1. CDR3 length: 14 residues. CDR1 and CDR2 (germline): SGHDT, YYEEEE. V shed 4 bases and J 5 bases; nucleotides not matched to a gene: 6.

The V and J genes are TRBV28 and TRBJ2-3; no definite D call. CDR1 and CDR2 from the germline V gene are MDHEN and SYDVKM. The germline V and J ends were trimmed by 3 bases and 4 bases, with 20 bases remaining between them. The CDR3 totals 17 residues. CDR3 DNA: TGTGCCAGCAGTTTCTCTCCCGCCCAACCCCGCGCAGATACGCAGTATTTT. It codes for CASSFSPAQPRADTQYF.

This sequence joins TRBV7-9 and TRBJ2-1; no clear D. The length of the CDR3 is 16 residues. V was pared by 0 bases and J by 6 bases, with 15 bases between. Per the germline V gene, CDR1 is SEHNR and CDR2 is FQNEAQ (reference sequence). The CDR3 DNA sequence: TGTGCCAGCAGCTTAGCGTTACTGAGTCGCGCCAATGAGCAGTTCTTC. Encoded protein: CASSLALLSRANEQFF. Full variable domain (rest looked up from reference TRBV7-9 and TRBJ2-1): DTGVSQNPRHKITKRGQNVTFRCDPISEHNRLYWYRQTLGQGPEFLTYFQNEAQLEKSRLLSDRFSAERPKGSFSTLEIQRTEQGDSAMYLCASSLALLSRANEQFFGPGTRLTVL.

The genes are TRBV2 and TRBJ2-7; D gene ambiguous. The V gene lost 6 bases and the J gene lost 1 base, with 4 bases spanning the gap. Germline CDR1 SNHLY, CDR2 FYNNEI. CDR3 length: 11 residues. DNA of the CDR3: TGTGCCAGCAGACTATCCTACGAGCAGTACTTC. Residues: CASRLSYEQYF.

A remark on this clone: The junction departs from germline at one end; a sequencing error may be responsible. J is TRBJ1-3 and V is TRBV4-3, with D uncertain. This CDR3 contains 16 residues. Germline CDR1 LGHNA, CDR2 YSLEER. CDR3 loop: CASSHELFKTGNIIYF. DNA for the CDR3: TGCGCCAGCAGCCACGAACTTTTCAAAACCGGGAACATCATATATTTT.